The T cell receptor (beta chain) under discussion was sequenced for a study of beta chain features in type 1 diabetes (dated by TCRdb to the late 2010s). Regarding the research as a whole: No differences in mean age, gender distribution, total cell number or subset yield were found between patients and healthy donors. In the study, recently diagnosed type 1 diabetes patients and matched healthy donors were compared on the TCRB repertoires of their sorted circulating CD4+ T cell subsets. Naive and central memory subsets were obtained from all 30 or so donors, but regulatory and stem cell-like memory subsets were isolated from only 8 patients and roughly eight healthy donors. A total of over 95,000,000 sorted cells were examined across all samples, and RNA yield correlated strongly with the number of cells per subset. Findings and caveats that apply to the study as a whole: The naive, central memory and regulatory TCRB repertoires appeared to resemble one another more closely among patients than among healthy donors. Type 1 diabetes patients showed a moderate but significant shortening of TCRB CDR3 length in all four CD4+ subsets. Because cDNA rather than genomic DNA was sequenced, highly expressing activated cells could have been over-represented, although no difference in activation and CD3 levels was found between groups. Because small numbers of individuals were included in the HLA sub-analyses, any influence of HLA type on TCRB rearrangement was left unresolved. At VDJ recombination sites, patients with type 1 diabetes made fewer insertions and deleted more nucleotides, a pattern implying thymic rearrangement abnormalities. Shorter templates might have been favored by PCR, but patient and control samples were amplified and corrected together, so both groups would have been affected equally by any skew.

This clone has a handful of counts. Its specific antigen is unknown. No much larger clone exists at a distance of one base, and base qualities are not known. Each donor gave one peripheral blood draw, around 0.12 L on average, collected into heparinised tubes. A BD FACSAria II was used to sort naive, central memory, regulatory and stem cell-like memory CD4+ T cells with a panel that included CD45RO, CCR7, CD25, CD127, CD95 and CD27. Purity was above 95% for every sorted population. PBMCs were isolated right away by Lymphoprep density gradient centrifugation and were stained directly, without culture. To minimize batch effects, samples were stained and sorted in pairs, one healthy donor with one patient per experiment. The entire amount of isolated RNA was reverse transcribed using the High Capacity cDNA Reverse Transcription Kit, so the sequenced TCRB transcripts were expressed ones. Deep immunoSEQ sequencing was applied to naive, central memory and regulatory T cell samples, giving an average of about 3.4 million total reads per sample. Sorted cells were lysed in RLT buffer, and RNA was extracted using DNase-treated RNeasy Micro or Mini kits according to cell number. Each cell subset was processed on its own to prevent cross-contamination, while patient and healthy donor samples were processed together. TCRB sequences were amplified from cDNA with the immunoSEQ multiplex PCR, producing 87-bp fragments spanning the CDR3 region. Amplicons were sequenced on the Illumina HiSeq platform. In the paper's pipeline: PCR bias was corrected computationally using synthetic template baselines, and reads within Hamming distance 2 were collapsed, with unmergeable singletons discarded. Reads were aligned to IMGT to assign V, D and J genes, CDR3 length, and insertions or deletions at six rearrangement sites. Clonotype counts were normalized to sorted cell number within each subset before computing true diversity and Gini coefficients with the tcR R package. The overlap coefficient, calculated on TCRB nucleotide sequences, was used to measure repertoire sharing. Out-of-frame TCRB sequences from naive cells were analyzed as a proxy for the pre-selection repertoire. The table was pulled from immuneACCESS by TCRdb, which kept in-frame rearrangements only. Such tables lose some clones; where checked, under half of the loss comes from unresolved V genes, and the rest has no known cause. The DNA was the basis for D and trimming; V, J and clone size are from that table. The sample table lists 900,000 or so clones, roughly 15% of them with a count of one. The top ten clones comprise around 0.02% of the sample.

Based on the germline V gene, the CDR1 and CDR2 sequences are SGHRS and YFSETQ. V gives up 4 bases and J gives up 2 bases, and the segment between their germline ends measures 12 bases. The CDR3 sequence holds 14 residues, the cysteine and phenylalanine included. Left in the record is the CDR3 DNA by itself, 42 bases read in frame from the first base. The clonotype originates from a woman under 30 in good health. Material: naive CD4+ T cells from blood. Interpreted using the paper, the cell subset or site label stands for: true naive CD4+ T cells. The chain was built from TRBV5-1 and TRBJ2-5; TRBD2 could be the D gene, as 6 bases match. The DNA reads TGCGCCAGCAGCCGGGGGACTTCGCAAGAGACCCAGTACTTC. This is translated as CASSRGTSQETQYF. The entire variable domain, with the stretches around the CDR3 drawn from the reference TRBV5-1 and TRBJ2-5 proteins, is KAGVTQTPRYLIKTRGQQVTLSCSPISGHRSVSWYQQTPGQGLQFLFEYFSETQRNKGNFPGRFSGRQFSNSRSEMNVSTLELGDSALYLCASSRGTSQETQYFGPGTRLLVL.